The clone carrying this T cell receptor (beta chain) was detected many times. No antigen is known for it. TCRdb called the multiplex PCR reads again in MiXCR, with one record for every CDR3 protein. This sample carries some 38,000 distinct CDR3 sequences, 36% of them seen once, and the ten largest clones take approximately 11%. These data come from a study of breast tumors, draining lymph nodes, adjacent tissues. Study conclusions and caveats: Data fit most tumor T cells coming from lymph node, expanding in tumor.

Deletions cut 0 bases from V and 7 bases from J, with 6 bases between. CDR3 size: 13 residues. Looked up from germline, CDR1 is SEHNR and CDR2 is FQNEAQ (reference sequence). The sequence came from a female donor with breast cancer. Some clones in this sample may be carry-over from other donors' samples. This chain connects TRBV7-9 to TRBJ1-4, with D perhaps matching TRBD1 (6 bases). Sequencing used breast tumor tissue. The CDR3 region has the DNA TGTGCCAGCAGCTTAGCAGGGGGTGAAAAACTGTTTTTT. The encoded protein is CASSLAGGEKLFF. The whole variable domain, filled in from reference TRBV7-9 and TRBJ1-4, reads DTGVSQNPRHKITKRGQNVTFRCDPISEHNRLYWYRQTLGQGPEFLTYFQNEAQLEKSRLLSDRFSAERPKGSFSTLEIQRTEQGDSAMYLCASSLAGGEKLFFGSGTQLSVL.